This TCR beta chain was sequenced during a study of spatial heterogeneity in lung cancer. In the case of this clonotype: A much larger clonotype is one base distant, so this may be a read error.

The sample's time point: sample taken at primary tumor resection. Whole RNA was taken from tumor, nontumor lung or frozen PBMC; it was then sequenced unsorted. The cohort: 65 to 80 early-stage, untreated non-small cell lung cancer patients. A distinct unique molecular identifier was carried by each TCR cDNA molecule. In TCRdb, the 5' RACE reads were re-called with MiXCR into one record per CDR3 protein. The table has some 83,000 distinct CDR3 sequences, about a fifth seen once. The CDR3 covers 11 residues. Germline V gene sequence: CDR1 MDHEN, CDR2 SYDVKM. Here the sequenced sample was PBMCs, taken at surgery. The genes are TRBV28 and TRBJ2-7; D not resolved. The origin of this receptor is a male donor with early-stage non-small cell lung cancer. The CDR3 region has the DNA TGTGCCAGCAGTTTAGGGCTCGAGCGGTACTTC. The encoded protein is CASSLGLERYF.